The 27 T cell receptor beta chains below were found in one sample sequenced in a study of cytomegalovirus exposure and HLA in healthy donors. The PCR ran on 60 Vbeta and 13 Jbeta primers. Some clones are missing from TCRdb's copy, which holds only in-frame ones; the method was immunoSEQ multiplex PCR. The sample consists of around 150,000 clones, roughly 80% of them appearing once. The sequencing input was PBMCs. These TCRs come from a woman aged 40 to 50 in good health and CMV-seronegative.

This chain connects TRBV7-9 to TRBJ2-7; a possible D gene is TRBD2 (5 bases). V was shortened by 2 bases and J by 3 bases, with 5 bases between the two germline ends. The germline V gene encodes CDR1 SEHNR and CDR2 FQNEAQ (reference sequence). The CDR3 totals 12 residues. This CDR3 reads CASSLRGYEQYF. The CDR3 coding sequence is TGTGCCAGCAGCTTACGGGGCTACGAGCAGTACTTC.

Only a few counts were recorded for this clone. The V gene is TRBV6-6, the J gene TRBJ1-2; the match to TRBD1 covers 7 bases. Losses at the gene ends were 8 bases for V and 8 bases for J; bases not matched to a gene: 8. Germline V gene data show CDR1 as MNHNY and CDR2 as SVGAGI (reference sequence). The CDR3 has 12 amino acids. The CDR3 loop reads CASLGTVKGYTF. The DNA for the CDR3 is TGTGCCAGCCTGGGGACAGTAAAAGGCTACACCTTC.

The chain couples TRBV20-1 to TRBJ2-1; D unresolved. The germline gives CDR1 DFQATT, CDR2 SNEGSKA (reference sequence). V was trimmed by 6 bases and J by 5 bases, leaving 8 bases between them. The CDR3 has 11 residues. CDR3 in DNA: TGCAGTGCGAGTAATAACAATGAGCAGTTCTTC. As protein: CSASNNNEQFF.

The chain links TRBV2 to TRBJ1-1; 10 positions agree with TRBD1. This CDR3 spans 18 amino acids. With V trimmed by 6 bases and J by 1 base, 14 bases remained unmatched. Germline V gene data show CDR1 as SNHLY and CDR2 as FYNNEI. CDR3 nucleotides: TGTGCCAGCAGACGCTTACCGGGACAGGGGCGTCAGAACACTGAAGCTTTCTTT. This translates into CASRRLPGQGRQNTEAFF.

This sequence joins TRBV28 and TRBJ1-5; 7 nucleotides match TRBD1. In germline, CDR1 is MDHEN, CDR2 SYDVKM. With V trimmed by 6 bases and J by 4 bases, 6 bases remained unmatched. This CDR3 is 14 amino acids long. The CDR3 region is CASRNRGMNQPQHF. CDR3 coding DNA: TGTGCCAGCAGAAACAGGGGTATGAATCAGCCCCAGCATTTT.

CDR3 residues: CASSVASLEGRGHYGYTF. The CDR3 region has the DNA TGTGCCAGCAGCGTAGCGTCGCTGGAGGGAAGGGGACACTATGGCTACACCTTC. The chain uses TRBV9 and TRBJ1-2, with D perhaps TRBD1 (5 bases). V lost 0 bases to trimming and J lost 3 bases, with 21 bases between them. Per the germline V gene, CDR1 is SGDLS and CDR2 is YYNGEE. The CDR3 extends over 18 amino acids.

The rearrangement links TRBV5-1 to TRBJ1-1, with D hard to call. The CDR3 spans 13 residues. The germline V gene has CDR1 SGHRS and CDR2 YFSETQ. Trimming pared 3 bases from V and 1 base from J, leaving 7 bases between. The DNA of the CDR3 is TGCGCCAGCAGCTCAGGTAGGAACACTGAAGCTTTCTTT. It codes for CASSSGRNTEAFF.

The CDR3 coding sequence is TGTGCCAGCAGTGGTATAGCGGGGAGACAAGAGACCCAGTACTTC. Its protein product is CASSGIAGRQETQYF. V usage is TRBV2 and J usage is TRBJ2-5; 8 bases align to TRBD2. The CDR3 is 15 amino acids. V was pared by 4 bases and J by 2 bases, with 6 bases of the junction left unmatched. Germline V gene lookup returns CDR1 SNHLY and CDR2 FYNNEI.

The chain couples TRBV2 to TRBJ2-1; D perhaps matches TRBD1 (5 bases). The CDR3 covers 14 residues. Germline loops: CDR1 SNHLY, CDR2 FYNNEI. Trimming pared 6 bases from V and 6 bases from J, leaving 15 bases between. CDR3 sequence: CASSYLTQGNEQFF. CDR3 nucleotide sequence: TGTGCCAGCAGCTACCTAACCCAGGGCAATGAGCAGTTCTTC.

This rearrangement joins TRBV18 to TRBJ2-5, with 7 bases lining up with TRBD1. The J segment lost 3 bases and the V segment lost 2 bases, leaving 9 bases of the junction unmatched. This CDR3 spans 16 amino acids. Germline V gene data show CDR1 as KGHSH and CDR2 as LQKENI. CDR3 protein: CASSPARSGGKETQYF. The CDR3 nucleotides are TGTGCCAGCTCACCAGCCCGGTCAGGGGGAAAAGAGACCCAGTACTTC.

The rearrangement joins TRBV4-1 to TRBJ1-2; 10 nucleotides align to TRBD1. The germline V gene encodes CDR1 MGHRA and CDR2 YSYEKL. V lost 0 bases to trimming and J lost 5 bases; unmatched junction nucleotides: 9. The CDR3 has 17 amino acids. CDR3 amino acids: CASSQEDDRGPLYGYTF. CDR3 coding DNA: TGCGCCAGCAGCCAAGAAGATGACAGGGGGCCACTTTATGGCTACACCTTC.

A few counts support this clone. The CDR3 sequence: CASSPGLNTEAFF. DNA of the CDR3: TGTGCCAGCAGCCCAGGGTTGAACACTGAAGCTTTCTTT. The V gene is TRBV28, the J gene TRBJ1-1; maybe TRBD1 (5 bases). V gave up 6 bases and J gave up 0 bases, with 8 bases separating them. The CDR3 is 13 residues long. Germline CDR1 MDHEN, CDR2 SYDVKM.

The rearrangement joins TRBV5-6 to TRBJ1-4; unclear D gene. The CDR3 sequence is 15 residues long. V was shortened by 0 bases and J by 5 bases, with 11 bases between the two germline ends. Germline-derived CDR1 and CDR2 are SGHDT and YYEEEE. DNA for the CDR3: TGTGCCAGCAGCTTGGGTACCGCGTGGAATGAAAAACTGTTTTTT. Translating it yields CASSLGTAWNEKLFF. Together with reference TRBV5-6 and TRBJ1-4, the CDR3 gives the full variable domain: DAGVTQSPTHLIKTRGQQVTLRCSPKSGHDTVSWYQQALGQGPQFIFQYYEEEERQRGNFPDRFSGHQFPNYSSELNVNALLLGDSALYLCASSLGTAWNEKLFFGSGTQLSVL.

The chain carries TRBV2 and TRBJ2-5, with unresolved D. V was trimmed by 3 bases and J by 5 bases, leaving 13 bases between them. The CDR3 sequence is 14 residues long. CDR1 and CDR2 (germline): SNHLY, FYNNEI. CDR3 in amino acids: CASSDSHSRETQYF. In DNA, the CDR3 is TGTGCCAGCAGTGATTCTCACTCACGTGAGACCCAGTACTTC.

The rearrangement joins TRBV9 to TRBJ2-3, with D perhaps TRBD2 (5 bases). The length of the CDR3 is 16 residues. From germline, CDR1 is SGDLS and CDR2 YYNGEE. V was cut by 0 bases and J by 6 bases, with 17 bases left in between. The DNA for the CDR3 is TGTGCCAGCAGCGTAGACGACTACTCTCGAGCGGATACGCAGTATTTT. Residues: CASSVDDYSRADTQYF.

The chain couples TRBV11-2 to TRBJ1-4, with 7 bases fitting TRBD1. J gave up 7 bases and V 4 bases, and 6 bases lay outside the gene matches. The CDR3 is 14 amino acids. Germline loops: CDR1 SGHAT, CDR2 FQNNGV. CDR3 in DNA: TGTGCCAGCAGCTACACAGGGGACGTTGAAAAACTGTTTTTT. Its protein is CASSYTGDVEKLFF.

The rearrangement uses TRBV4-1 and TRBJ1-1; D gene ambiguous. Germline assignment: CDR1 MGHRA and CDR2 YSYEKL. The CDR3 loop spans 13 amino acids. Trimming took 0 bases from V and 12 from J, leaving 14 bases between them. Here the CDR3 DNA reads TGCGCCAGCAGCCAAGACACGGCAGGACTTTCTTTCTTT. This encodes CASSQDTAGLSFF.

The rearrangement links TRBV21-1 to TRBJ1-4; the DNA was not compared with TRBD1, the D call given in the table. TRBV21-1 is termed a pseudogene. The CDR3 runs 15 residues. The CDR3 protein is CASSKGRGYGEKLFF. In DNA, the CDR3 is TGTGCCAGCAGCAAAGGAAGGGGCTATGGTGAAAAACTGTTTTTT.

This clone was seen a single time. The chain joins TRBV7-9 to TRBJ2-3; 7 nucleotides match TRBD1. The CDR3 spans 17 residues. Unmatched junction bases numbered 9, after V lost 1 base and J lost 2 bases. Per the germline V gene, CDR1 is SEHNR and CDR2 is FQNEAQ (reference sequence). CDR3 DNA sequence: TGTGCCAGCAGCTTAGGCCGGGACAGCGGTTACACAGATACGCAGTATTTT. Translated, it gives CASSLGRDSGYTDTQYF.

The chain has TRBV7-2 and TRBJ1-2; 8 nucleotides align to TRBD1. The CDR3 extends over 15 amino acids. The ends lost 1 base at V and 8 bases at J; junction bases unmatched: 9. Germline V lookup: CDR1 SGHTA, CDR2 FQGNSA. Here the CDR3 reads CASSLEPGGVSGYTF. In DNA form, the CDR3 reads TGTGCCAGCAGCTTAGAGCCAGGGGGCGTCTCGGGCTACACCTTC.

V is TRBV11-1 and J is TRBJ2-2, with a weak D call TRBD2 (6 bases). CDR1 is SGHAT and CDR2 is FQDESV in the germline V gene (reference sequence). This CDR3 is built from 13 residues. V was cut by 2 bases and J by 7 bases, with 8 bases left in between. The CDR3 reads CASSLQGGGELFF. The CDR3 DNA reads TGTGCCAGCAGCTTACAGGGAGGCGGGGAGCTGTTTTTT.

V is TRBV6-6 and J is TRBJ1-5; a weak D match, TRBD1 (5 bases). The CDR3 covers 15 residues. Trimming removed 4 bases at V and 5 bases at J, with 15 bases between. Germline CDR1 reads MNHNY; CDR2 reads SVGAGI (reference sequence). The CDR3 loop is CASSFRQPRDQPQHF. CDR3 DNA: TGTGCCAGCAGTTTCAGACAGCCGAGAGATCAGCCCCAGCATTTT.

The chain links TRBV5-1 to TRBJ2-7, with D maybe TRBD2 (6 bases). The CDR3 consists of 15 residues. Germline CDR1 reads SGHRS; CDR2 reads YFSETQ. Trimming pared 4 bases from V and 0 bases from J, leaving 14 bases between. CDR3 sequence (DNA): TGCGCCAGCAGCCCCGTTGGAGGGAGCTCCTACGAGCAGTACTTC. Protein: CASSPVGGSSYEQYF.

The rearrangement links TRBV5-1 to TRBJ1-3; possible D gene TRBD1, 6 bases. The CDR3 covers 15 residues. The germline gives CDR1 SGHRS, CDR2 YFSETQ. V dropped 0 bases and J dropped 2 bases, with 9 bases sitting between them. CDR3 in DNA: TGCGCCAGCAGCTTGGCTTCAGGGGCTGGAAACACCATATATTTT. Protein product: CASSLASGAGNTIYF. The full variable domain, its missing parts supplied by reference TRBV5-1 and TRBJ1-3, is KAGVTQTPRYLIKTRGQQVTLSCSPISGHRSVSWYQQTPGQGLQFLFEYFSETQRNKGNFPGRFSGRQFSNSRSEMNVSTLELGDSALYLCASSLASGAGNTIYFGEGSWLTVV.

The count of this clone is one. The rearrangement joins TRBV5-1 to TRBJ2-7, with TRBD2 matching over 8 bases. CDR3 length equals 20 residues. Unmatched junction bases numbered 21, after V lost 4 bases and J lost 0 bases. Germline V lookup: CDR1 SGHRS, CDR2 YFSETQ. The CDR3 DNA sequence: TGCGCCAGCAGCCCGACCCTTCTCTTCCTGGGACTAGAAAGCTCCTACGAGCAGTACTTC. Translated, it gives CASSPTLLFLGLESSYEQYF.

The chain has TRBV2 and TRBJ1-4; 8 positions agree with TRBD1. Looked up from germline, CDR1 is SNHLY and CDR2 is FYNNEI. The CDR3 covers 16 residues. The V and J ends lost 6 bases and 7 bases, in that order; junction bases with no gene match: 13. CDR3 protein: CASRRATAGGSEKLFF. The CDR3 region has the DNA TGTGCCAGCAGACGGGCTACGGCAGGGGGCTCTGAAAAACTGTTTTTT.

This clone was observed once. This chain links TRBV29-1 with TRBJ1-1; D is possibly TRBD1 (5 bases). V lost 4 bases, J lost 1 base, and 10 bases lay in between. Germline V lookup: CDR1 SQVTM, CDR2 ANQGSEA. CDR3 size: 13 residues. The CDR3: CSVGQQANTEAFF. CDR3 in DNA: TGCAGCGTTGGACAGCAGGCGAACACTGAAGCTTTCTTT.